Each of the 21 T cell receptor beta chains below was sequenced from the same sample in a study of blood T cell repertoires in COVID-19 (dated by TCRdb to 2018 to 2021). The library was produced with the immunoSEQ multiplex PCR assay. TCRdb stores this immuneACCESS table with in-frame sequences only. Part of the clones is absent; in the studies checked, under half of the shortfall reflects unresolved V genes, and no reason is known for the rest. Present in this sample are some 120,000 clones, approximately 85% of which were seen just once. The ten biggest clones cover 9.5% to 15% of the sample. Sequencing was carried out using peripheral blood. These receptors originate from a human donor in a cohort sampled during active COVID-19.

A remark on this clone: Other nucleotide sequences from this sample produce the same CDR3. J is TRBJ1-6 and V is TRBV3-1 (or the pseudogene TRBV3-2); D may be TRBD1 (5 bases). This CDR3 has 14 amino acids. Trimming left V 1 base short and J 7 bases short, with 8 bases between. In germline, CDR1 is LGHDT, CDR2 YNNKEL (reference sequence). DNA of the CDR3: TGTGCCAGCAGCCAAGGACGGGGGAATTCACCCCTCCACTTT. The encoded protein is CASSQGRGNSPLHF.

The chain is built from TRBV18 and TRBJ2-7, with 13 positions matching TRBD2. The CDR3 is 16 amino acids. With V trimmed by 3 bases and J by 4 bases, 6 bases remained unmatched. Germline V lookup: CDR1 KGHSH, CDR2 LQKENI. In DNA form, the CDR3 reads TGTGCCAGCTCACCCCAGAGGACTAGCGGGGGTTACGAGCAGTACTTC. This translates into CASSPQRTSGGYEQYF.

This clone occurred once. This sequence joins TRBV27 and TRBJ2-2, with D possibly matching TRBD2 (6 bases). Germline lookup yields CDR1 MNHEY and CDR2 SMNVEV (reference sequence). V dropped 3 bases and J dropped 0 bases, with 11 bases sitting between them. The CDR3 runs to 16 residues. CDR3 loop: CASSFSGGANTGELFF. The CDR3 DNA is TGTGCCAGCAGTTTTAGTGGAGGGGCGAACACCGGGGAGCTGTTTTTT.

CDR3 in DNA: TGTGCCAGCACCCTACAGGGGGCATCGAACACCGGGGAGCTGTTTTTT. It yields the protein CASTLQGASNTGELFF. This chain uses TRBV18 with TRBJ2-2, with TRBD1 matching over 9 bases. The V gene's germline CDR1 is KGHSH and CDR2 LQKENI. This CDR3 contains 16 residues. V shed 8 bases, J shed 0 bases, and the junction held 7 bases outside the gene matches. Combining the CDR3 with reference TRBV18 and TRBJ2-2 gives the whole variable domain NAGVMQNPRHLVRRRGQEARLRCSPMKGHSHVYWYRQLPEEGLKFMVYLQKENIIDESGMPKERFSAEFPKEGPSILRIQQVVRGDSAAYFCASTLQGASNTGELFFGEGSRLTVL.

V gene TRBV11-2 combines with J gene TRBJ1-1, with 9 bases fitting TRBD1. The CDR3 loop spans 15 amino acids. The germline CDR1 and CDR2 sequences are SGHAT and FQNNGV. Trimming cost V 5 bases and J 5 bases; bases outside gene matches: 9. The CDR3 reads CASSLHGQGWTEAFF. CDR3 nucleotide sequence: TGTGCCAGCAGCCTACACGGACAGGGGTGGACTGAAGCTTTCTTT.

In regard to this clone: Other DNA sequences in the same sample also yield this CDR3. The chain combines TRBV19 with TRBJ2-7; 8 bases match TRBD1. Germline V gene sequence: CDR1 LNHDA, CDR2 SQIVND (reference sequence). The CDR3 is 15 amino acids. V shed 1 base and J 6 bases; nucleotides not matched to a gene: 8. DNA for the CDR3: TGTGCCAGTAGTATAGGGGGGCAGGGGGCCCTCGAGCAGTACTTC. Translated, it gives CASSIGGQGALEQYF.

The chain carries TRBV7-3 and TRBJ2-1; 12 positions match TRBD2. CDR3 length equals 16 residues. The germline V gene has CDR1 SGHTA and CDR2 FQGTGA. The V and J ends lost 0 bases and 7 bases, in that order; junction bases with no gene match: 4. The CDR3 bases are TGTGCCAGCAGCTTAACGCTAGCGGGGGGGAGAAATGAGCAGTTCTTC. It encodes CASSLTLAGGRNEQFF.

CDR3 nucleotide sequence: TGTGCCAGCAGTGAATGGAGGGGGCTCGGCGGAAACACCATATATTTT. Translation gives CASSEWRGLGGNTIYF. The chain recombines TRBV25-1 with TRBJ1-3; TRBD1 aligns across 7 bases. The germline gives CDR1 MGHDK, CDR2 SYGVNS. The V segment lost 1 base and the J segment 4 bases; nucleotides outside the gene matches: 7. The CDR3 is made up of 16 amino acids.

This rearrangement joins TRBV20-1 to TRBJ1-3, with D possibly TRBD1 on 6 matching bases. V lost 3 bases and J 0 bases, leaving 15 bases between the germline ends. CDR1 and CDR2 (germline): DFQATT, SNEGSKA (reference sequence). This CDR3 is built from 16 residues. The CDR3 loop is CSASNAGAHSGNTIYF. CDR3 coding DNA: TGCAGTGCTAGTAATGCAGGGGCCCACTCTGGAAACACCATATATTTT.

The J gene is TRBJ2-7, the V gene TRBV6-5, with a tentative D call TRBD1 (6 bases). Germline CDR1 is MNHEY and CDR2 is SVGAGI. Trimming took off 6 bases at V and 5 bases at J, with 14 bases between the two ends. There are 13 residues in the CDR3. As DNA, the CDR3 is TGTGCCAGCAGGCCCAACCAGGGGAACGAGCAGTACTTC. Translating gives CASRPNQGNEQYF.

This sequence joins TRBV6-2 or TRBV6-3 and TRBJ2-3; D is ambiguous. The V end lost 2 bases, the J end lost 4 bases, and 4 bases lay between the germline ends. The CDR3 length is 12 residues. CDR1 is MNHEY and CDR2 is SVGEGT in the germline V gene. The CDR3 region has the DNA TGTGCCAGCAGTTACCCCTCAGATACGCAGTATTTT. This codes for CASSYPSDTQYF.

The chain recombines TRBV4-1 with TRBJ2-2, with a weak D call TRBD1 (6 bases). Trimming cost V 4 bases and J 4 bases, with 16 bases left between them. There are 16 residues in the CDR3. Germline-derived CDR1 and CDR2 are MGHRA and YSYEKL. CDR3 sequence reads: CASSPGAGVITGELFF. The CDR3 nucleotides are TGCGCCAGCAGCCCCGGGGCAGGGGTAATCACCGGGGAGCTGTTTTTT.

The chain carries TRBV6-2 or TRBV6-3 and TRBJ2-3; TRBD2 agrees at 8 bases. Germline CDR1 MNHEY, CDR2 SVGEGT. The V segment lost 6 bases and the J segment 3 bases; nucleotides outside the gene matches: 8. This CDR3 is built from 15 residues. CDR3 sequence reads: CASRPGGGTTDTQYF. CDR3 in DNA: TGTGCCAGCAGACCTGGCGGGGGGACAACAGATACGCAGTATTTT.

This clone was detected once. V usage is TRBV5-1 and J usage is TRBJ2-7; perhaps TRBD1 as D (5 bases). The germline V gene has CDR1 SGHRS and CDR2 YFSETQ. CDR3 size: 16 residues. V was pared by 0 bases and J by 0 bases, with 13 bases between. Here the CDR3 reads CASSLEVGRSSYEQYF. The CDR3 nucleotides are TGCGCCAGCAGCTTGGAGGTGGGGCGGAGCTCCTACGAGCAGTACTTC.

The gene calls are TRBV30 and TRBJ1-3, with unresolved D. V was pared by 2 bases and J by 0 bases, with 11 bases between. The CDR3 length is 15 residues. Germline-derived CDR1 and CDR2 are GTSNPN and SVGIG (reference sequence). The CDR3 loop is CAWSKTLGSGNTIYF. The CDR3 nucleotides read TGTGCCTGGAGTAAAACTCTAGGCTCTGGAAACACCATATATTTT.

The chain couples TRBV9 to TRBJ1-5; perhaps TRBD1 as D (5 bases). V lost 7 bases and J 0 bases, leaving 11 bases between the germline ends. This CDR3 comprises 14 residues. Per germline, CDR1 SGDLS and CDR2 YYNGEE. The CDR3 spells CASSQTDSNQPQHF. CDR3 in DNA: TGTGCCAGCTCCCAGACAGATAGCAATCAGCCCCAGCATTTT. Supplemented by reference TRBV9 and TRBJ1-5, the full variable domain reads DSGVTQTPKHLITATGQRVTLRCSPRSGDLSVYWYQQSLDQGLQFLIQYYNGEERAKGNILERFSAQQFPDLHSELNLSSLELGDSALYFCASSQTDSNQPQHFGDGTRLSIL.

This sequence joins TRBV5-1 and TRBJ2-7; D perhaps matches TRBD1 (6 bases). Trimming took 0 bases from V and 3 from J, leaving 10 bases between them. The germline CDR1 and CDR2 sequences are SGHRS and YFSETQ. The CDR3 covers 14 residues. The CDR3 is CASSLGQGYYEQYF. As DNA, the CDR3 is TGCGCCAGCAGCTTGGGGCAGGGGTACTACGAGCAGTACTTC.

This clone was counted between two and nine times. CDR3 loop: CASSPLATGNTGELFF. As DNA, the CDR3 is TGTGCCAGCTCACCATTGGCGACAGGGAACACCGGGGAGCTGTTTTTT. The rearrangement uses TRBV18 and TRBJ2-2, with D maybe TRBD1 (6 bases). The V gene's germline CDR1 is KGHSH and CDR2 LQKENI. Trimming took 2 bases from V and 1 from J, leaving 11 bases between them. CDR3 length equals 16 residues.

This clone has a single count. This sequence joins TRBV3-1 (or the pseudogene TRBV3-2) and TRBJ2-1; perhaps TRBD1 as D (5 bases). The CDR3 consists of 17 residues. Germline assignment: CDR1 LGHDT and CDR2 YNNKEL (reference sequence). The germline V and J ends were trimmed by 3 bases and 6 bases, with 21 bases remaining between them. Here the CDR3 reads CASSHEPGDSPSNEQFF. The CDR3 nucleotides are TGTGCCAGCAGCCACGAACCTGGCGACAGCCCCTCCAATGAGCAGTTCTTC.

The V and J genes are TRBV6-5 and TRBJ2-1; TRBD1 matches at 9 bases. In germline, CDR1 is MNHEY, CDR2 SVGAGI. The V and J ends lost 6 bases and 9 bases, in that order; junction bases with no gene match: 9. The CDR3 covers 14 residues. The CDR3 DNA is TGTGCCAGCAGCCACAGGACAGGGGAGGTTGAGCAGTTCTTC. As protein: CASSHRTGEVEQFF.

This sequence joins TRBV7-9 and TRBJ2-3, with D possibly matching TRBD2 (6 bases). In germline, CDR1 is SEHNR, CDR2 FQNEAQ (reference sequence). The CDR3 is made up of 16 amino acids. The ends were cut back, 5 bases at V and 2 bases at J, with 17 bases in the middle. In DNA form, the CDR3 reads TGTGCCAGCAGCCCCCCATGGGGGGTACCCACAGATACGCAGTATTTT. Residues: CASSPPWGVPTDTQYF.